A single sample gave rise to the 24 T cell receptor beta chains below, sequenced in a study of response to subunit inactivated influenza vaccine. Using its own MiXCR run on the RT-PCR reads, TCRdb lists one record per CDR3 protein. The table has around 650,000 distinct CDR3 sequences, about a sixth seen once. The material sequenced was PBMCs from blood, taken 12 days after vaccination. These receptors were taken from a man aged 50 to 60 who received an inactivated influenza vaccine.

CDR3 residues: CASNPPGLSYEQYF. The CDR3 region has the DNA TGTGCCAGCAACCCCCCGGGCCTATCCTACGAGCAGTACTTC. The chain is built from TRBV6-2 or TRBV6-3 and TRBJ2-7, with D uncertain. The germline V gene has CDR1 MNHEY and CDR2 SVGEGT. The CDR3 is 14 amino acids. Trimming removed 7 bases at V and 1 base at J, with 14 bases between.

This clonotype was detected a few times. The chain joins TRBV18 to TRBJ2-1; TRBD2 matches 7 bases. J lost 5 bases, V lost 5 bases, and 0 bases had no gene match. The CDR3 sequence is 12 residues long. CDR1 and CDR2 from the germline V gene are KGHSH and LQKENI. CDR3 nucleotides: TGTGCCAGCTCAGGACTAGACAATGAGCAGTTCTTC. This sequence encodes CASSGLDNEQFF.

This clonotype turned up a few times. This rearrangement joins TRBV12-3 or TRBV12-4 to TRBJ2-7, with D perhaps TRBD1 (5 bases). V lost 3 bases and J 0 bases, leaving 12 bases between the germline ends. The CDR3 length is 15 residues. This CDR3 reads CASSFRVFSSYEQYF. Here the CDR3 DNA reads TGTGCCAGCAGTTTCAGGGTCTTCAGCTCCTACGAGCAGTACTTC.

The V gene is TRBV29-1, the J gene TRBJ1-3; D is unclear. V lost 0 bases and J lost 7, with 4 bases in between. This CDR3 region has 11 residues. CDR1 SQVTM and CDR2 ANQGSEA come from the germline V gene. The CDR3 region has the DNA TGCAGCGTTGAAGAAGGGAACACCATATATTTT. The encoded protein is CSVEEGNTIYF.

This clonotype was observed a few times. The V call is TRBV28, the J call TRBJ1-2; D is perhaps TRBD1 (6 bases). The germline V gene has CDR1 MDHEN and CDR2 SYDVKM. The V end was cut by 1 base, the J end by 8 bases, with 23 bases between. This CDR3 contains 17 residues. The chain's CDR3 is CASSLFSLGGGSLGYTF. CDR3 DNA sequence: TGTGCCAGCAGTTTATTTTCGTTAGGGGGAGGATCGTTGGGCTACACCTTC.

The chain combines TRBV7-2 with TRBJ2-7, with TRBD2 as a possible D gene (5 bases). The CDR3 is 15 residues long. The germline V gene has CDR1 SGHTA and CDR2 FQGNSA. Trimming cost V 1 base and J 0 bases, with 10 bases left between them. CDR3 DNA: TGTGCCAGCAGCTTAGACGTGACTACCTCCTACGAGCAGTACTTC. This encodes CASSLDVTTSYEQYF.

This clonotype was recorded a few times. The chain joins TRBV28 to TRBJ2-1; the D gene is possibly TRBD1 (7 bases). The V end was cut by 4 bases, the J end by 3 bases, with 19 bases between. The length of the CDR3 is 17 residues. Germline V gene lookup returns CDR1 MDHEN and CDR2 SYDVKM. CDR3 sequence: CASSYSRGRDSYNEQFF. DNA of the CDR3: TGTGCCAGCAGTTACTCAAGGGGGCGGGATAGCTACAATGAGCAGTTCTTC.

The chain couples TRBV11-1 to TRBJ2-1; 8 positions agree with TRBD1. From germline, CDR1 is SGHAT and CDR2 FQDESV (reference sequence). This CDR3 region has 18 residues. V was clipped by 5 bases and J by 9 bases; unmatched bases: 21. Here the CDR3 DNA reads TGTGCCAGCAGCCCCCCCCCGATGACGGGACAGGTAATAAGTGAGCAGTTCTTC. Encoded protein: CASSPPPMTGQVISEQFF.

The CDR3 reads CASSLVVSLGVRISTDTQYF. CDR3 nucleotides: TGTGCCAGCAGCTTAGTCGTATCCCTCGGGGTGAGGATCAGCACAGATACGCAGTATTTT. The chain links TRBV11-2 to TRBJ2-3; maybe TRBD2 (5 bases). Trimming removed 1 base from V and 0 bases from J, with 23 bases in between. This CDR3 is built from 20 residues. CDR1 and CDR2 from the germline V gene are SGHAT and FQNNGV.

This clonotype has just a few counts. The rearrangement links TRBV20-1 to TRBJ1-5, with D hard to call. This CDR3 region has 13 residues. V dropped 4 bases and J dropped 2 bases, with 9 bases sitting between them. Germline V gives CDR1 DFQATT, CDR2 SNEGSKA (reference sequence). The CDR3 protein is CSAIPPGNQPQHF. CDR3 in DNA: TGCAGTGCTATCCCTCCGGGCAATCAGCCCCAGCATTTT.

This CDR3 is CASSQPGAENEQYF. CDR3 in DNA: TGTGCCAGCTCACAACCCGGGGCTGAGAACGAGCAGTACTTC. This chain uses TRBV18 with TRBJ2-7; possibly TRBD1 or TRBD2 for D (5 bases each). This CDR3 comprises 14 residues. Deletions cut 4 bases from V and 5 bases from J, with 15 bases between. Germline CDR1 and CDR2: KGHSH and LQKENI.

The sample holds a few counts of this clonotype. This sequence joins TRBV20-1 and TRBJ1-5, with D perhaps TRBD1 (5 bases). The CDR3 has 14 amino acids. V shed 1 base and J shed 4 bases, with 11 bases lying between them. Germline CDR1 reads DFQATT; CDR2 reads SNEGSKA (reference sequence). This chain's CDR3 is CSARVDIWNQPQHF. CDR3 sequence (DNA): TGCAGTGCTAGAGTGGACATCTGGAATCAGCCCCAGCATTTT.

This clonotype was observed a handful of times. This chain links TRBV7-2 with TRBJ2-3; D uncertain. Germline CDR1 and CDR2: SGHTA and FQGNSA. V lost 5 bases and J lost 3, with 15 bases in between. CDR3 size: 15 residues. The CDR3 sequence is CASSPTGVATDTQYF. The CDR3 nucleotides are TGTGCCAGCAGCCCGACGGGTGTCGCAACAGATACGCAGTATTTT.

The genes are TRBV4-2 and TRBJ2-5, with D maybe TRBD2 (6 bases). This CDR3 spans 14 amino acids. Trimming took off 7 bases at V and 5 bases at J, with 17 bases between the two ends. Germline loops: CDR1 LGHNA, CDR2 YNFKEQ. CDR3 nucleotides: TGTGCCAGCAAGGGAGACGGGAGTTGGGAGACCCAGTACTTC. Its protein product is CASKGDGSWETQYF.

This clonotype has a handful of counts. The chain has TRBV7-8 and TRBJ2-1; D is possibly TRBD2 (5 bases). Germline V lookup: CDR1 SGHVS, CDR2 FQNEAQ. The V gene lost 3 bases and the J gene lost 2 bases, with 11 bases spanning the gap. The length of the CDR3 is 15 residues. The CDR3, as DNA: TGTGCCAGCAGCTTTGCGGGCACTACCTACAATGAGCAGTTCTTC. It encodes CASSFAGTTYNEQFF.

This clonotype was counted ten times or more. The gene calls are TRBV6-1 and TRBJ2-1, with 7 bases fitting TRBD1. The germline CDR1 and CDR2 sequences are MNHNS and SASEGT. This CDR3 is 15 amino acids long. Germline trimming cut 6 bases from V and 6 bases from J; bases unmatched to any gene: 11. The chain's CDR3 is CASSQRGTVGNEQFF. The CDR3 DNA reads TGTGCCAGCAGCCAGCGTGGGACAGTAGGCAATGAGCAGTTCTTC.

The chain employs TRBV18 and TRBJ2-3, with D uncertain. The CDR3 consists of 16 residues. Trimming shortened V by 1 base and J by 4 bases, and 15 bases separated the two germline ends. Germline CDR1 KGHSH, CDR2 LQKENI. The CDR3 spells CASSPRSGSAADTQYF. The CDR3 bases are TGTGCCAGCTCACCACGATCGGGTTCGGCGGCAGATACGCAGTATTTT. The variable domain in full, completed from reference TRBV18 and TRBJ2-3, reads NAGVMQNPRHLVRRRGQEARLRCSPMKGHSHVYWYRQLPEEGLKFMVYLQKENIIDESGMPKERFSAEFPKEGPSILRIQQVVRGDSAAYFCASSPRSGSAADTQYFGPGTRLTVL.

This clonotype was picked up many times. The rearrangement links TRBV12-3 or TRBV12-4 to TRBJ2-1; TRBD2 matches at 12 bases. Trimming took 8 bases from V and 10 from J; bases not matched to a gene: 9. The CDR3 has 14 residues. This CDR3 is CASVSSGRAGEQFF. In DNA, the CDR3 is TGTGCCAGCGTTTCTAGCGGGAGGGCGGGAGAGCAGTTCTTC.

This clonotype has a handful of counts. The junction shows a germline mismatch at one end, possibly a read error. The chain combines TRBV7-7 with TRBJ2-5; 7 nucleotides align to TRBD1. CDR1 and CDR2 (germline): SSHAT, FNYEAQ (reference sequence). The CDR3 runs to 16 residues. The DNA of the CDR3 is TGTGCTAGCAATCTACCGACAGGGTTATTTGTCGAGACCCAGTACTTC. Its protein is CASNLPTGLFVETQYF.

This clonotype appeared a few times. This chain uses TRBV4-3 with TRBJ2-1, with 15 bases matching TRBD2. Germline V gene lookup returns CDR1 LGHNA and CDR2 YSLEER. With V trimmed by 1 base and J by 14 bases, 3 bases remained unmatched. The CDR3 has 14 residues. CDR3 amino acids: CASSQGTSGGAEFF. Here the CDR3 DNA reads TGCGCCAGCAGCCAAGGGACTAGCGGGGGGGCGGAGTTCTTC.

This clonotype was seen only a few times. The rearrangement links TRBV7-8 to TRBJ2-5; D unresolved. Trimming removed 1 base from V and 3 bases from J, with 12 bases in between. Germline values: CDR1 SGHVS, CDR2 FQNEAQ. The CDR3 spans 15 residues. In DNA, the CDR3 is TGTGCCAGCAGCTTAGGCAGGTTCCGGAAAGAGACCCAGTACTTC. Protein product: CASSLGRFRKETQYF.

The V and J genes are TRBV6-2 or TRBV6-3 and TRBJ2-7; D is unclear. V was shortened by 4 bases and J by 2 bases, with 15 bases between the two germline ends. The CDR3 length is 15 residues. Per germline, CDR1 MNHEY and CDR2 SVGEGT. The CDR3 region is CASSSSRQKTYEQYF. CDR3 sequence (DNA): TGTGCCAGCAGTTCAAGCCGCCAGAAGACCTACGAGCAGTACTTC.

This clonotype was detected ten times or more. The chain is built from TRBV12-3 or TRBV12-4 and TRBJ2-1, with 8 nucleotides matching TRBD1. There are 16 residues in the CDR3. V lost 3 bases and J lost 9; bases outside the gene matches: 13. CDR3 in amino acids: CASSFKWVQGASEQFF. The CDR3 DNA follows: TGTGCCAGCAGTTTTAAGTGGGTGCAGGGGGCCTCTGAGCAGTTCTTC.

The gene calls are TRBV6-2 or TRBV6-3 and TRBJ2-1; 11 bases line up with TRBD2. The junction had 8 bases not matched to a gene; V was cut back by 6 bases and J by 7 bases. Germline loops: CDR1 MNHEY, CDR2 SVGEGT. This CDR3 is 15 amino acids long. CDR3 coding DNA: TGTGCCAGCAGCAGACTAGCGGGACCGGCGAATGAGCAGTTCTTC. Translated: CASSRLAGPANEQFF.